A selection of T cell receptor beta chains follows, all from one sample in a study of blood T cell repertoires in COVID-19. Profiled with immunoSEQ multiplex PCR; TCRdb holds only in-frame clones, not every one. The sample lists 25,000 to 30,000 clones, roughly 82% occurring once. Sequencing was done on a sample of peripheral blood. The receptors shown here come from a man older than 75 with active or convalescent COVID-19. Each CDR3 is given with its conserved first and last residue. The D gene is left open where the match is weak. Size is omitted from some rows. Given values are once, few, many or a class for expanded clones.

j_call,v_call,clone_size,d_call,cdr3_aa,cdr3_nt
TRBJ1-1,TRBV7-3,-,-,CASSLNAGVVNTEAFF,TGTGCCAGCAGCTTAAACGCAGGGGTAGTGAACACTGAAGCTTTCTTT
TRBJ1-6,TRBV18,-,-,CASSLDRRGSPLHF,TGTGCCAGCTCACTCGACCGTCGAGGTTCACCCCTCCACTTT
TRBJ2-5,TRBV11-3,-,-,CASSLSDYSLGTQYF,TGTGCCAGCAGCTTAAGCGACTATTCCCTCGGGACCCAGTACTTC
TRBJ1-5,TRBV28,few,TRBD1,CASRIQGSNQPQHF,TGTGCCAGCAGGATACAGGGGAGCAATCAGCCCCAGCATTTT
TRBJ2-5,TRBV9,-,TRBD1,CASSSQTGERETQYF,TGTGCCAGCAGCTCGCAGACAGGGGAGAGGGAGACCCAGTACTTC
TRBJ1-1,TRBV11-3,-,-,CASSLDLTRDTEAFF,TGTGCCAGCAGCTTAGATCTCACGAGGGACACTGAAGCTTTCTTT
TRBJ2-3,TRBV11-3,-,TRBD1,CASSPGQGGSDTQYF,TGTGCCAGCAGCCCCGGACAGGGGGGATCAGATACGCAGTATTTT
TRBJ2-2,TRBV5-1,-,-,CASSFSGGSGELFF,TGCGCCAGCAGCTTCTCTGGCGGGTCCGGGGAGCTGTTTTTT
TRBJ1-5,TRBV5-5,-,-,CASRDPPGDSGQPQHF,TGTGCCAGCCGCGACCCCCCAGGGGATTCGGGTCAGCCCCAGCATTTT
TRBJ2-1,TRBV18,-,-,CASSPGGSSYNEQFF,TGTGCCAGCTCACCAGGGGGGAGCTCCTACAATGAGCAGTTCTTC
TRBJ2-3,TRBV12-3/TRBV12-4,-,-,CASRLDLDTQYF,TGTGCCAGCCGCCTAGATCTAGATACGCAGTATTTT
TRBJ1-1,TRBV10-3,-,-,CAISESIGGVLNTEAFF,TGTGCCATCAGTGAGTCGATCGGGGGTGTATTGAACACTGAAGCTTTCTTT
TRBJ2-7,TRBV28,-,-,CASRGHPRAYEQYF,TGTGCCAGCCGGGGACACCCAAGAGCCTACGAGCAGTACTTC
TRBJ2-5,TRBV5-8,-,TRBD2,CASSGAGTSGRGTQYF,TGTGCCAGCAGCGGTGCCGGGACTAGCGGGAGAGGGACCCAGTACTTC
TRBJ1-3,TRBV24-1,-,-,CATTTGLGFSGNTIYF,TGTGCGACCACAACAGGGCTGGGGTTCTCTGGAAACACCATATATTTT
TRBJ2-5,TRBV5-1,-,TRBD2,CATGLAGDAQETQYF,TGCGCCACGGGACTAGCGGGAGACGCTCAAGAGACCCAGTACTTC
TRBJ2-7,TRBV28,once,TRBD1,CASRGGQVYEQYF,TGTGCCAGCAGGGGGGGACAGGTCTACGAGCAGTACTTC
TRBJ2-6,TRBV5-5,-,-,CASSLAGSGANVLTF,TGTGCCAGCAGCTTGGCAGGGTCCGGGGCCAACGTCCTGACTTTC
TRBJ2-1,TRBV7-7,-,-,CASSLGGTSPGEQFF,TGTGCTAGCAGCTTAGGTGGGACTTCACCGGGTGAGCAGTTCTTC
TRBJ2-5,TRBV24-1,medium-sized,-,CATSESPQETQYF,TGTGCCACCAGTGAGAGCCCCCAAGAGACCCAGTACTTC
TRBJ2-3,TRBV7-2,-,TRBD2,CASSSLSGRLNTQYF,TGTGCCAGCAGCTCGCTTAGCGGGAGGTTGAATACGCAGTATTTT
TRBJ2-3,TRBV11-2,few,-,CASSPGNQVDTQYF,TGTGCCAGCAGCCCAGGGAATCAGGTGGATACGCAGTATTTT
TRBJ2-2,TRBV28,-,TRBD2,CASRASGRALVELFF,TGTGCCAGCAGGGCTAGCGGGAGGGCCCTCGTGGAGCTGTTTTTT
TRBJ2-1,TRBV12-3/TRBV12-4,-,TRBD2,CASSRLANEQFF,TGTGCCAGCAGCCGACTAGCGAATGAGCAGTTCTTC
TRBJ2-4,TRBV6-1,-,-,CASSDEVQYF,TGTGCCAGCAGTGATGAGGTTCAGTACTTC
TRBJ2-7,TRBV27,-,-,CASSRRQEAEQYF,TGTGCCAGCAGTAGACGACAGGAGGCCGAGCAGTACTTC
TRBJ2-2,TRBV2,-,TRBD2,CASSGTSGNGELFF,TGTGCCAGCAGTGGGACTAGCGGGAACGGGGAGCTGTTTTTT
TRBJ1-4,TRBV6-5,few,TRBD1,CASSQGGLGTEKLFF,TGTGCCAGCAGTCAGGGGGGTTTGGGGACAGAAAAACTGTTTTTT
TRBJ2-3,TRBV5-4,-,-,CASSFGQGTTDTQYF,TGTGCCAGCAGCTTTGGGCAGGGAACCACAGATACGCAGTATTTT
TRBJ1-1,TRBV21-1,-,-,CASSKVETGGFTEAFF,TGTGCCAGCAGCAAAGTTGAAACAGGGGGCTTCACTGAAGCTTTCTTT
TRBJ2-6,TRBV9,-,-,CASSVSPSGANVLTF,TGTGCCAGCAGCGTAAGCCCCTCTGGGGCCAACGTCCTGACTTTC
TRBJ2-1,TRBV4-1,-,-,CASSQDRQTGSPSYNEQFF,TGCGCCAGCAGCCAAGATCGCCAGACAGGTTCCCCCTCCTACAATGAGCAGTTCTTC
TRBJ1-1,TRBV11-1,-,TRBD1,CASSRNRGRNTEAFF,TGTGCCAGCAGTAGAAACAGGGGTCGGAACACTGAAGCTTTCTTT
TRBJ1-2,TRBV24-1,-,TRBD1,CATSDPNGQGFFGYTF,TGTGCCACCAGTGATCCCAACGGACAGGGGTTTTTTGGCTACACCTTC
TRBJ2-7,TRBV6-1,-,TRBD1,CASSEQGAYGYEQYF,TGTGCCAGCAGTGAACAGGGGGCCTACGGGTACGAGCAGTACTTC
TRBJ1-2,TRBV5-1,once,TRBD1,CASSAQGDAMSYTF,TGCGCCAGCAGCGCACAGGGGGACGCTATGAGCTACACCTTC
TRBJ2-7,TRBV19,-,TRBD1,CASSSAGTGGREQYF,TGTGCCAGTAGTAGCGCCGGGACAGGGGGCCGGGAGCAGTACTTC
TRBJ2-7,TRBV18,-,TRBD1,CASSPRQGSHEQYF,TGTGCCAGCTCACCACGACAGGGATCCCACGAGCAGTACTTC
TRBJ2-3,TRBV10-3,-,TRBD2,CAISSSGGAGDTQYF,TGTGCCATCAGTTCTAGCGGGGGGGCAGGAGATACGCAGTATTTT
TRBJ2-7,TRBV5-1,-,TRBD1,CASSLGSLGGALYEQYF,TGCGCCAGCAGCTTGGGGAGTTTAGGGGGCGCTCTCTACGAGCAGTACTTC
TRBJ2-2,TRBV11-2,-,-,CASSLSTGLTGELFF,TGTGCCAGCAGCCTCTCAACAGGGCTAACCGGGGAGCTGTTTTTT
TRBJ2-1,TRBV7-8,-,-,CASSLEVASYNEQFF,TGTGCCAGCAGCTTAGAGGTCGCTAGCTACAATGAGCAGTTCTTC
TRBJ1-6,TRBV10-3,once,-,CAITGTTDSPLHF,TGTGCCATCACTGGGACAACAGATTCACCCCTCCACTTT
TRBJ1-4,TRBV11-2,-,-,CASSRVLNEKLFF,TGTGCCAGTTCGCGGGTACTTAATGAAAAACTGTTTTTT
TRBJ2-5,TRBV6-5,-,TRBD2,CASTKAGSGETQYF,TGTGCCAGCACCAAAGCGGGGTCGGGAGAGACCCAGTACTTC
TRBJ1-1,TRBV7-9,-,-,CASSRGLLNTEAFF,TGTGCCAGCAGCAGAGGACTTCTAAACACTGAAGCTTTCTTT
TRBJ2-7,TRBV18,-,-,CASSPLRLTSSSSEQYF,TGTGCCAGCTCACCACTTCGTTTAACTAGTTCGTCCTCCGAGCAGTACTTC
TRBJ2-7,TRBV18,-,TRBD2,CASSPGRVSSYEQYF,TGTGCCAGCTCACCGGGGAGGGTTAGCTCCTACGAGCAGTACTTC